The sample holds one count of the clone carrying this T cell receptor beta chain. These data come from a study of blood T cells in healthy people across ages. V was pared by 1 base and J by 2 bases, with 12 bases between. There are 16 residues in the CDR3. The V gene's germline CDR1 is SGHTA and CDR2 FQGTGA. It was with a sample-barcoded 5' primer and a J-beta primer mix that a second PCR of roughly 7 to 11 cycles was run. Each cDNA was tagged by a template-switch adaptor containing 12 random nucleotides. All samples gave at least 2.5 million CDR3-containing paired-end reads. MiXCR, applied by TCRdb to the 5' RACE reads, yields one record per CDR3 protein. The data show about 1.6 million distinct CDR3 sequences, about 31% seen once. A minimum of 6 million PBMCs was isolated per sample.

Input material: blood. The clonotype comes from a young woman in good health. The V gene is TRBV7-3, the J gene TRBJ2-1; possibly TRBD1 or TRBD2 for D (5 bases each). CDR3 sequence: CASSLRGGSAYNEQFF. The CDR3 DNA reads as TGTGCCAGCAGCTTAAGGGGCGGGTCTGCCTACAATGAGCAGTTCTTC.